Many counts were recorded for the clone carrying this T cell receptor (beta chain). One end of the junction varies from germline; a read error may be responsible. The data belong to a study of regulatory T cells in long-lasting Graves disease. The time point: persistent/refractory GD, antithyroid drugs over 5 years with positive TRAb. Construction of the TCR library relied on RNA isolated from PBMCs. CDR3 size: 13 residues. The V gene's germline CDR1 is SGHRS and CDR2 YFSETQ. For TCR beta, libraries came from iRepertoire HTBI primers and Arm-PCR of CDR3 regions. TCRdb passed the multiplex PCR reads through MiXCR, listing each CDR3 protein once. The sample yields hundreds of thousands of distinct CDR3 sequences, about a fifth seen once.

This chain uses TRBV5-1 with TRBJ1-2, with D tentatively TRBD1 (6 bases). The clonotype originates from a female donor with Graves disease. Here the sequenced sample was peripheral blood mononuclear cells (PBMCs), taken when the disease was refractory, from a patient treated with antithyroid drugs. CDR3 DNA sequence: TGTGCCAGCAGTTCAGGACAGAACTATGGCTACACCTTC. Its protein is CASSSGQNYGYTF.